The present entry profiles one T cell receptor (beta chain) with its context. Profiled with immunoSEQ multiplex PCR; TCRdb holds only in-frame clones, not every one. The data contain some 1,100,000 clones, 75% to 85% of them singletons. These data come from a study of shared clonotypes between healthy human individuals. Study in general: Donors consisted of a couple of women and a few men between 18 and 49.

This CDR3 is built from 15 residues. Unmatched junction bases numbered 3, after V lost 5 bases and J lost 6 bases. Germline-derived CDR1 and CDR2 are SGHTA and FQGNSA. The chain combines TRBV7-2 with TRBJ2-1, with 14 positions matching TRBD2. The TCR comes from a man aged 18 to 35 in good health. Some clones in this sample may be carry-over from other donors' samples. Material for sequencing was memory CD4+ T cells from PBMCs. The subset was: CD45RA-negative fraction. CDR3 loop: CASSVGLAGANEQFF. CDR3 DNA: TGTGCCAGCAGCGTGGGACTAGCGGGAGCCAATGAGCAGTTCTTC.